The rows below give T cell receptor beta chains drawn from one sample of a study of blood T cells in healthy people across ages. From the 5' RACE reads, TCRdb called clonotypes with MiXCR, one entry per CDR3 protein. This table has hundreds of thousands of distinct CDR3 sequences, 44% appearing once. Material: blood. The receptors shown here come from a man aged 60 to 69 in good health. The CDR3 runs from the conserved cysteine through the conserved F or W. The order of the fields is V gene, J gene, D gene, CDR3 length, clone size, CDR3 protein, CDR3 DNA. A D gene is named only where the DNA matches it firmly. Not every row has a clone size; where given, it reads once, few, many or a size class.

>TRBV27|TRBJ2-5|TRBD2|15|NA
CASSHGGVHFNEQYF
TGTGCCAGCAGTCACGGGGGGGTACATTTCAATGAGCAGTACTTC
>TRBV12-3/TRBV12-4|TRBJ2-3|TRBD1|14|few
CASSNQGGVDTQYF
TGTGCCAGCAGTAACCAAGGGGGCGTGGATACGCAGTATTTT
>TRBV4-3|TRBJ2-7|TRBD1|15|few
CASSQGDRAPYEQYF
TGCGCCAGCAGCCAAGGGGACAGGGCCCCCTACGAGCAGTACTTC
>TRBV14|TRBJ2-1|TRBD2|18|NA
CASSQDFRPSGANNEQFF
TGTGCCAGCAGCCAAGATTTTCGGCCTAGCGGGGCCAACAATGAGCAGTTCTTC
>TRBV19|TRBJ2-1|NA|13|NA
CASSSTNYNEQFF
TGTGCCAGTAGTTCCACCAATTACAATGAGCAGTTCTTC
>TRBV6-1|TRBJ1-1|NA|17|NA
CASSEGSWTVVNTEAFF
TGTGCCAGCAGTGAAGGTAGTTGGACGGTTGTGAACACTGAAGCTTTCTTT
>TRBV5-1|TRBJ2-7|TRBD2|16|NA
CASSVTLSGGPYEQYF
TGCGCCAGCAGCGTCACTCTTAGCGGGGGTCCCTACGAGCAGTACTTC
>TRBV6-2/TRBV6-3|TRBJ2-1|NA|17|NA
CASSPVGTVSSYNEQFF
TGTGCCAGCAGCCCAGTCGGCACCGTTAGCTCCTACAATGAGCAGTTCTTC
>TRBV6-1|TRBJ1-2|NA|14|NA
CASILDRSNYGYTF
TGTGCCAGCATTCTTGACCGATCTAACTATGGCTACACCTTC
>TRBV13|TRBJ1-6|TRBD1|19|NA
CASSLGYIKRTGGWSPLHF
TGTGCCAGCAGCTTAGGCTATATTAAACGGACAGGGGGATGGTCACCCCTCCACTTT
>TRBV18|TRBJ2-7|TRBD2|16|NA
CASNTSGGPRDVEQYF
TGTGCCAGCAATACTAGCGGGGGGCCGAGGGATGTCGAGCAGTACTTC
>TRBV7-9|TRBJ1-1|NA|14|NA
CASSFLVPNTEAFF
TGTGCCAGCAGCTTTCTAGTACCAAACACTGAAGCTTTCTTT
>TRBV6-5|TRBJ1-2|NA|15|NA
CASSSTQGDGYGYTF
TGTGCCAGCAGTTCAACCCAGGGTGACGGCTATGGCTACACCTTC
>TRBV7-2|TRBJ1-1|NA|13|once
CASSKQKNTEAFF
TGTGCCAGCAGCAAACAGAAAAACACTGAAGCTTTCTTT
>TRBV4-3|TRBJ2-3|NA|15|NA
CASSPLGDRTDTQYF
TGCGCCAGCAGTCCCTTAGGAGACCGGACAGATACGCAGTATTTT
>TRBV5-1|TRBJ2-3|NA|14|NA
CASSHNAYTDTQYF
TGCGCCAGCAGCCACAACGCGTACACAGATACGCAGTATTTT
>TRBV5-1|TRBJ2-1|NA|12|once
CASSFESTQQFF
TGCGCCAGCAGCTTCGAATCGACGCAGCAGTTCTTC
>TRBV25-1|TRBJ2-1|NA|17|NA
CASSGSVGVGDHNEQFF
TGTGCCAGCTCGGGCTCGGTAGGGGTTGGGGACCACAATGAGCAGTTCTTC
>TRBV12-3/TRBV12-4|TRBJ1-2|NA|16|NA
CASSFLTGLILDGYTF
TGTGCCAGCAGTTTTCTCACCGGTTTGATATTAGATGGCTACACCTTC
>TRBV5-1|TRBJ2-2|TRBD1|17|few
CASSPRQGASNTGELFF
TGCGCCAGCAGCCCTCGACAGGGGGCTTCTAACACCGGGGAGCTGTTTTTT
>TRBV20-1|TRBJ2-3|NA|16|NA
CSARSGTQALTDTQYF
TGCAGTGCTAGGAGTGGGACCCAAGCACTCACAGATACGCAGTATTTT
>TRBV12-3/TRBV12-4|TRBJ2-3|TRBD2|15|NA
CASSPRGGGTDTQYF
TGTGCCAGCAGTCCGCGGGGGGGCGGGACAGATACGCAGTATTTT
>TRBV11-2|TRBJ2-2|TRBD1|16|NA
CASTVILTGTGGELFF
TGTGCCAGCACCGTTATACTGACCGGGACAGGCGGGGAGCTGTTTTTT
>TRBV2|TRBJ2-7|TRBD1|15|NA
CASRGTGPSSYEQYF
TGTGCCAGCAGGGGGACAGGGCCCAGCTCCTACGAGCAGTACTTC
>TRBV7-8|TRBJ1-2|NA|13|few
CASTAQVEAPHTF
TGTGCCAGCACCGCCCAAGTAGAGGCCCCCCACACCTTC
>TRBV2|TRBJ2-5|TRBD2|16|few
CASSEGVAGGQETQYF
TGTGCCAGCAGTGAAGGTGTAGCGGGGGGGCAAGAGACCCAGTACTTC
>TRBV28|TRBJ2-5|TRBD2|16|NA
CASRALAGGAQETQYF
TGTGCCAGCAGAGCCCTAGCGGGGGGAGCCCAAGAGACCCAGTACTTC
>TRBV5-1|TRBJ2-3|NA|14|NA
CASSLDPGVDTQYF
TGCGCCAGCAGCTTGGACCCGGGGGTAGATACGCAGTATTTT
>TRBV20-1|TRBJ2-7|NA|17|once
CSARDPSGGPPAYEQYF
TGCAGTGCTAGAGACCCGTCCGGCGGACCACCTGCCTACGAGCAGTACTTC
>TRBV6-4|TRBJ2-7|TRBD2|14|few
CASKTPLAGAEQYF
TGTGCCAGCAAGACCCCACTAGCGGGGGCCGAGCAGTACTTC
>TRBV13|TRBJ2-7|TRBD1|16|NA
CASSLEGGQGAYEQYF
TGTGCCAGCAGCTTAGAGGGGGGACAGGGGGCTTACGAGCAGTACTTC
>TRBV29-1|TRBJ2-1|NA|11|NA
CSVNQENEQFF
TGCAGCGTCAATCAGGAGAATGAGCAGTTCTTC
>TRBV7-2|TRBJ1-5|NA|15|NA
CASSLDGGSYQPQHF
TGTGCCAGCAGCTTAGACGGGGGATCTTATCAGCCCCAGCATTTT
>TRBV5-1|TRBJ2-3|TRBD1|15|few
CASSPGQVLTDTQYF
TGCGCCAGCAGCCCTGGACAGGTACTCACAGATACGCAGTATTTT
>TRBV12-3/TRBV12-4|TRBJ2-7|TRBD1|14|once
CASSFGTGEHEQYF
TGTGCCAGCAGTTTCGGGACAGGGGAGCACGAGCAGTACTTC
>TRBV5-1|TRBJ2-1|NA|15|NA
CASSFGDNSYNEQFF
TGCGCCAGCAGCTTCGGGGATAACTCCTACAATGAGCAGTTCTTC
>TRBV5-5|TRBJ1-2|NA|16|few
CASSLQLVQGGNGYTF
TGTGCCAGCAGCTTGCAACTCGTACAGGGAGGGAACGGCTACACCTTC
>TRBV20-1|TRBJ2-2|TRBD2|16|NA
CSARPTAGGLIGELFF
TGCAGTGCTAGGCCGACAGCGGGGGGGCTGATCGGGGAGCTGTTTTTT
>TRBV20-1|TRBJ1-2|TRBD1|13|NA
CSARFDRGRGYTF
TGCAGTGCTAGATTCGACAGGGGGAGAGGTTACACCTTC
>TRBV7-6|TRBJ1-4|NA|14|NA
CASSTSDGGEKLFF
TGTGCCAGCAGCACAAGTGACGGTGGCGAAAAACTGTTTTTT